A selection of T cell receptor beta chains follows, all from one sample in a study of blood T cell repertoires in COVID-19. The protocol was immunoSEQ multiplex PCR, while the TCRdb copy is restricted to in-frame clones and leaves out a portion. The table lists over 110,000 clones, approximately 84% of them singletons. Material for sequencing was PBMCs or T cells enriched from blood (not recorded which). Every receptor here comes from a man aged 45-65 years in a cohort exposed to, infected with or recovered from COVID-19 (not recorded which). The CDR3 runs from the conserved cysteine through the conserved F or W. A D gene is named only where the DNA matches it firmly. Rows give clone size only sometimes, using once, few, many, or a class for an expanded clone.

abundance	v_gene	j_gene	len	d_gene	CDR3aa	CDR3nt
-	TRBV9	TRBJ2-3	17	TRBD2	CASSQLTSGRVPDTQYF	TGTGCCAGCTCCCAACTTACTAGCGGGAGGGTCCCAGATACGCAGTATTTT
-	TRBV18	TRBJ1-1	11	-	CASSGGGEAFF	TGTGCCAGCTCCGGGGGGGGAGAAGCTTTCTTT
-	TRBV28	TRBJ1-5	15	-	CASSLSGRGNQPQHF	TGTGCCAGCAGTTTATCGGGCAGGGGCAATCAGCCCCAGCATTTT
-	TRBV15	TRBJ1-2	13	TRBD1	CATRDEGAWGYTF	TGTGCCACCAGGGACGAGGGGGCCTGGGGCTACACCTTC
-	TRBV27	TRBJ2-7	13	-	CASSLSWGLEQYF	TGTGCCAGCAGTTTATCGTGGGGCCTCGAGCAGTACTTC
-	TRBV7-9	TRBJ2-3	12	-	CASSLSADTQYF	TGTGCCAGCAGCTTATCCGCAGATACGCAGTATTTT
-	TRBV9	TRBJ1-2	15	TRBD1	CASSGWGTGDYGYTF	TGTGCCAGCAGCGGTTGGGGGACAGGCGACTATGGCTACACCTTC
-	TRBV7-2	TRBJ1-2	13	-	CASTPPGNYGYTF	TGTGCCAGCACCCCGCCAGGGAACTATGGCTACACCTTC
-	TRBV28	TRBJ1-5	12	-	CASTDTGLPQHF	TGTGCCAGCACCGATACAGGGTTGCCCCAGCATTTT
-	TRBV5-6	TRBJ1-3	17	TRBD1	CASSLQGAQLLGNTIYF	TGTGCCAGCAGCTTGCAGGGGGCGCAATTATTAGGAAACACCATATATTTT
-	TRBV3-1/TRBV3-2	TRBJ2-7	14	TRBD2	CATLKGLGSYEQYF	TGTGCCACCCTCAAGGGACTAGGATCCTACGAGCAGTACTTC
-	TRBV6-6	TRBJ2-2	15	TRBD1	CASSYRQGAIGELFF	TGTGCCAGCAGTTACCGACAGGGGGCGATAGGGGAGCTGTTTTTT
-	TRBV20-1	TRBJ1-1	11	-	CSARGELEAFF	TGCAGTGCTAGAGGTGAACTGGAAGCTTTCTTT
-	TRBV6-6	TRBJ2-3	16	TRBD1	CASSYSSGGLTDTQYF	TGTGCCAGCAGTTACTCCTCAGGGGGCCTCACAGATACGCAGTATTTT
-	TRBV15	TRBJ2-7	16	TRBD1	CATSGETGTVSYEQYF	TGTGCCACCAGCGGGGAAACCGGGACAGTAAGCTACGAGCAGTACTTC
-	TRBV28	TRBJ1-5	14	-	CASSRGMWNQPQHF	TGTGCCAGCAGTCGGGGGATGTGGAATCAGCCCCAGCATTTT
-	TRBV2	TRBJ1-1	14	TRBD1	CASRGDRMNTEAFF	TGTGCCAGCAGGGGGGACAGGATGAACACTGAAGCTTTCTTT
-	TRBV16	TRBJ1-2	14	-	CASSQSRANYGYTF	TGTGCCAGCAGCCAATCTAGAGCTAACTATGGCTACACCTTC
-	TRBV30	TRBJ1-6	14	TRBD1	CAWSGQGNNSPLHF	TGTGCCTGGAGCGGACAGGGTAATAATTCACCCCTCCACTTT
-	TRBV28	TRBJ1-2	13	TRBD1	CASSQDRVYGYTF	TGTGCCAGCAGCCAGGACAGGGTGTATGGCTACACCTTC
-	TRBV7-9	TRBJ2-5	14	-	CASSERLGEETQYF	TGCGCCAGCAGCGAACGACTAGGGGAAGAGACCCAGTACTTC
-	TRBV21-1	TRBJ2-5	15	-	CASSKVSYREETQYF	TGTGCCAGCAGCAAAGTGAGTTACAGGGAAGAGACCCAGTACTTC
-	TRBV7-9	TRBJ1-3	15	-	CASSQGGGPGNTIYF	TGTGCCAGCAGCCAAGGCGGGGGCCCTGGAAACACCATATATTTT
-	TRBV20-1	TRBJ1-1	11	-	CSARGTVEAFF	TGCAGTGCTAGAGGGACAGTTGAAGCTTTCTTT
-	TRBV28	TRBJ1-1	15	TRBD1	CASSPPTGMNTEAFF	TGTGCCAGCAGTCCCCCGACAGGGATGAACACTGAAGCTTTCTTT
-	TRBV27	TRBJ1-1	14	-	CASSFQGMNTEAFF	TGTGCCAGCAGTTTCCAGGGCATGAACACTGAAGCTTTCTTT
once	TRBV29-1	TRBJ2-1	12	-	CSVEGLSDEQFF	TGCAGCGTTGAGGGCCTATCGGATGAGCAGTTCTTC
-	TRBV11-2	TRBJ1-3	15	-	CASSLGTGQGNTIYF	TGTGCCAGCAGCTTAGGTACCGGACAGGGAAACACCATATATTTT
-	TRBV7-2	TRBJ1-3	15	-	CASSLQGRGVNTIYF	TGTGCCAGCAGCTTACAGGGCAGGGGCGTAAACACCATATATTTT
-	TRBV30	TRBJ1-1	10	-	CAWGHFEAFF	TGTGCCTGGGGTCACTTTGAAGCTTTCTTT
-	TRBV12-5	TRBJ2-1	16	TRBD1	CASGLVQGSSYNEQFF	TGTGCTAGTGGTTTGGTACAGGGGAGCTCCTACAATGAGCAGTTCTTC
-	TRBV4-2	TRBJ2-7	15	TRBD2	CASSQDQRGGYEQYF	TGTGCCAGCAGCCAAGATCAGCGGGGAGGTTACGAGCAGTACTTC
few	TRBV28	TRBJ1-1	14	-	CASTLGAGNTEAFF	TGTGCCAGCACCCTAGGGGCAGGGAACACTGAAGCTTTCTTT
-	TRBV19	TRBJ1-5	12	TRBD1	CASWDRDQPQHF	TGTGCCAGTTGGGACAGGGATCAGCCCCAGCATTTT
-	TRBV6-2/TRBV6-3	TRBJ2-7	16	TRBD2	CASSTRLAEFAYEQYF	TGTGCCAGCAGCACAAGACTAGCGGAGTTCGCCTACGAGCAGTACTTC
-	TRBV9	TRBJ2-3	13	-	CASSGASHDTQYF	TGTGCCAGCTCGGGAGCTTCCCATGATACGCAGTATTTT
-	TRBV4-1	TRBJ2-2	17	-	CASSQDWHSLNTGELFF	TGCGCCAGCAGCCAAGATTGGCACAGCCTGAACACCGGGGAGCTGTTTTTT
-	TRBV5-1	TRBJ1-1	14	-	CASSLEAGATEAFF	TGCGCCAGCAGCTTGGAGGCAGGGGCCACTGAAGCTTTCTTT
-	TRBV12-5	TRBJ2-2	17	-	CASGLTPRWRDTGELFF	TGTGCTAGTGGTCTCACTCCCCGGTGGAGGGACACCGGGGAGCTGTTTTTT
-	TRBV30	TRBJ1-5	13	-	CAWSGQNNQPQHF	TGTGCCTGGAGTGGACAGAATAATCAGCCCCAGCATTTT
-	TRBV10-3	TRBJ2-7	15	-	CAISESPGSGYEQYF	TGTGCCATCAGTGAGTCACCGGGGTCCGGGTACGAGCAGTACTTC
-	TRBV19	TRBJ1-1	18	TRBD1	CASSTERTGGWVNTEAFF	TGTGCCAGTTCTACCGAACGGACAGGGGGCTGGGTGAACACTGAAGCTTTCTTT
-	TRBV9	TRBJ2-3	16	-	CASSTTGNPSSDTQYF	TGTGCCAGCAGCACAACAGGGAACCCGAGTTCAGATACGCAGTATTTT
-	TRBV10-1	TRBJ2-5	15	TRBD1	CASSEWIGGLETQYF	TGCGCCAGCAGTGAGTGGATAGGGGGCTTGGAGACCCAGTACTTC
-	TRBV6-5	TRBJ1-5	16	TRBD1	CASSSSGTGGNQPQHF	TGTGCCAGCAGTTCCTCCGGGACAGGGGGAAATCAGCCCCAGCATTTT
-	TRBV3-1/TRBV3-2	TRBJ1-2	17	-	CASSHGLTGRANYGYTF	TGTGCCAGCAGTCACGGTCTAACAGGGAGGGCTAACTATGGCTACACCTTC
many	TRBV24-1	TRBJ1-5	14	-	CATSEGRGNQPQHF	TGTGCCACCAGTGAGGGGAGGGGCAATCAGCCCCAGCATTTT
-	TRBV7-9	TRBJ1-3	14	-	CASSSQGGRNTIYF	TGTGCCAGCAGCTCCCAGGGTGGGAGAAACACCATATATTTT
-	TRBV28	TRBJ2-7	14	-	CASSFGGPSYEQYF	TGTGCCAGCAGTTTCGGCGGGCCGTCCTACGAGCAGTACTTC
once	TRBV6-5	TRBJ1-2	13	-	CASSPGGGYGYTF	TGTGCCAGCAGTCCGGGGGGGGGTTATGGCTACACCTTC
few	TRBV7-2	TRBJ1-3	16	TRBD1	CASSSTGASSGNTIYF	TGTGCCAGCAGCTCCACAGGGGCTTCATCTGGAAACACCATATATTTT
once	TRBV10-3	TRBJ1-3	17	-	CAISESPPQDSGNTIYF	TGTGCCATCAGTGAGTCGCCCCCACAGGATTCTGGAAACACCATATATTTT
-	TRBV5-5	TRBJ1-2	13	-	CASSSLSNYGYTF	TGTGCCAGCAGCTCTTTATCTAACTATGGCTACACCTTC
-	TRBV7-8	TRBJ2-7	17	TRBD2	CASSLGLAGLGGYEQYF	TGTGCCAGCAGCCTAGGACTAGCGGGACTCGGGGGCTACGAGCAGTACTTC
few	TRBV30	TRBJ2-7	14	TRBD2	CASDSGSGSLEQYF	TGTGCCTCGGATAGTGGGAGCGGGAGTCTCGAGCAGTACTTC